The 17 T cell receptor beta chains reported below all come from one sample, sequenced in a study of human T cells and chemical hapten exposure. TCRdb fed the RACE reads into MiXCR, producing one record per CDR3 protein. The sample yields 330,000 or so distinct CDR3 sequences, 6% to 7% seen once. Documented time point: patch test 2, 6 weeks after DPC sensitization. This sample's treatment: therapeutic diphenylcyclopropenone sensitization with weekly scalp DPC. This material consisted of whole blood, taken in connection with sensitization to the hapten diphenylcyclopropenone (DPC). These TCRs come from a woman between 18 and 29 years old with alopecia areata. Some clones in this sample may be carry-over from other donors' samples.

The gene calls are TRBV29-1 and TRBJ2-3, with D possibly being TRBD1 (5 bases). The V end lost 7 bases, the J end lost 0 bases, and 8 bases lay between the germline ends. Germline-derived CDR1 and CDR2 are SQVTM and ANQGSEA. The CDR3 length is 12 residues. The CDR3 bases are TGCAGCGGACAGCCTAGCACAGATACGCAGTATTTT. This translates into CSGQPSTDTQYF.

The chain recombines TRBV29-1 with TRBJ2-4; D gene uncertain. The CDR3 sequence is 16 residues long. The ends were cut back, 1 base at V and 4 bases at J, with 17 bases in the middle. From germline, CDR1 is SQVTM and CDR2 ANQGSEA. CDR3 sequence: CSVEGSVVLGKNIQYF. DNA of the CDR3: TGCAGCGTTGAAGGCAGCGTAGTTTTAGGGAAAAACATTCAGTACTTC.

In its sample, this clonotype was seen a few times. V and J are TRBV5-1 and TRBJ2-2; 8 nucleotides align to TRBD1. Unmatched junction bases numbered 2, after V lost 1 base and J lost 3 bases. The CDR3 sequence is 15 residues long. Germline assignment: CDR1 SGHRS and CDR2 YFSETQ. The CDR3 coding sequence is TGCGCCAGCAGCTTGACGACAGGGGACACCGGGGAGCTGTTTTTT. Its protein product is CASSLTTGDTGELFF.

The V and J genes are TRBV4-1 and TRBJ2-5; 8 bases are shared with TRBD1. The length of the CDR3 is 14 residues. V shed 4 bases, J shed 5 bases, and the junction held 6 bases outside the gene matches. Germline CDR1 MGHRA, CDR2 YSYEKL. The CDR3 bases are TGCGCCAGCAGCCGAACGACAGGGGTCGAGACCCAGTACTTC. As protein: CASSRTTGVETQYF.

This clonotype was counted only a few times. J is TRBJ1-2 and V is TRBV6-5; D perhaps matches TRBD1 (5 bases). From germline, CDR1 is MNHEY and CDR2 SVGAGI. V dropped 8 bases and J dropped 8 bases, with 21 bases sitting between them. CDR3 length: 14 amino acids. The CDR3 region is CASGLLTRESGYTF. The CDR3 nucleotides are TGTGCCAGCGGACTTTTAACCAGGGAATCAGGCTACACCTTC.

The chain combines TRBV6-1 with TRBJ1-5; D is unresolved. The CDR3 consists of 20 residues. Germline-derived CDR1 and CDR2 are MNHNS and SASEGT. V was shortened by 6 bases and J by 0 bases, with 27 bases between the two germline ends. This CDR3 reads CASRPSLGSNQWSSNQPQHF. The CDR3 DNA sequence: TGTGCCAGCAGGCCGTCGCTGGGTAGCAATCAGTGGAGTAGCAATCAGCCCCAGCATTTT.

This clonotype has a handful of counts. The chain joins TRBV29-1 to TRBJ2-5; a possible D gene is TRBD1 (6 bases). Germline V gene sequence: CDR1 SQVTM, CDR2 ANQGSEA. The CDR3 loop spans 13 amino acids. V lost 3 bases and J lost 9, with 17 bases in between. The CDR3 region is CSVEGNRVRAQYF. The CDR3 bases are TGCAGCGTTGAGGGCAACAGGGTGCGGGCCCAGTACTTC.

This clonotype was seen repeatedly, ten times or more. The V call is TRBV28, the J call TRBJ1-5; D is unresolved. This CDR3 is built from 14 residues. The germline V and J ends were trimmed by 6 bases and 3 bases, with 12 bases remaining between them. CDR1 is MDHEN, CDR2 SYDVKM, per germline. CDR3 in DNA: TGTGCCAGCAGAAAAGGCGGTTACAATCAGCCCCAGCATTTT. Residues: CASRKGGYNQPQHF.

This CDR3 is CSAPPLAGGPYNEQFF. The CDR3 DNA reads as TGCAGTGCTCCCCCACTAGCGGGGGGCCCTTACAATGAGCAGTTCTTC. The J gene is TRBJ2-1, the V gene TRBV20-1; 12 nucleotides line up with TRBD2. This CDR3 comprises 16 residues. V lost 5 bases, J lost 4 bases, and 9 bases stayed unmatched. Germline assignment: CDR1 DFQATT and CDR2 SNEGSKA (reference sequence).

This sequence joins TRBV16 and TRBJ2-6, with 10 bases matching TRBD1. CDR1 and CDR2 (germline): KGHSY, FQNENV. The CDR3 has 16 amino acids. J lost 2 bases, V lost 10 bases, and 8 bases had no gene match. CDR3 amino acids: CATTQDRGPGANVLTF. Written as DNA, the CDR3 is TGTGCCACCACCCAAGACAGGGGGCCTGGGGCCAACGTCCTGACTTTC.

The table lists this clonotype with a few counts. This CDR3 reads CASNRGGLGEDTF. The CDR3 region has the DNA TGTGCCAGCAACCGCGGCGGTTTAGGGGAGGACACCTTC. V gene TRBV6-2 or TRBV6-3 combines with J gene TRBJ1-2; D might be TRBD1 (5 bases). CDR1 is MNHEY and CDR2 is SVGEGT in the germline V gene. The CDR3 totals 13 residues. V lost 7 bases and J 12 bases, leaving 21 bases between the germline ends.

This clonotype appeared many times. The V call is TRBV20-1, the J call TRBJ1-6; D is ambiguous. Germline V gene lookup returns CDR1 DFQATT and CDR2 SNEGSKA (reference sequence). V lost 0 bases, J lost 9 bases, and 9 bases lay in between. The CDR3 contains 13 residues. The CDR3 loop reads CSARDTQASPLHF. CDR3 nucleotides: TGCAGTGCTAGAGATACCCAGGCTTCACCCCTCCACTTT.

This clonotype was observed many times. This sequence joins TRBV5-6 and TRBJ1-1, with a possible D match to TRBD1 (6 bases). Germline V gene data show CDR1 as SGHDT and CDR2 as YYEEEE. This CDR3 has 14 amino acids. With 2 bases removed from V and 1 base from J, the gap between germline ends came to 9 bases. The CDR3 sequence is CASSFRGPNTEAFF. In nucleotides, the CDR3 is TGTGCCAGCAGCTTCAGGGGCCCGAACACTGAAGCTTTCTTT.

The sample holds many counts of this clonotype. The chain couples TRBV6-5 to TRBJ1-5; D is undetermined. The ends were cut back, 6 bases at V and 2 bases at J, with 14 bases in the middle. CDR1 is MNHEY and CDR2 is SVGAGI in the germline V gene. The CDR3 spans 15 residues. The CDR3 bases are TGTGCCAGCAGATTTCTTAACGATGGCAATCAGCCCCAGCATTTT. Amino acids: CASRFLNDGNQPQHF.

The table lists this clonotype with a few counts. The CDR3 spells CASTFISVNSPLHF. Here the CDR3 DNA reads TGTGCCAGCACCTTTATCAGTGTTAATTCACCCCTCCACTTT. The chain carries TRBV6-1 and TRBJ1-6; D remains ambiguous. CDR3 length: 14 residues. Trimming stripped 7 bases from V and 6 bases from J, with 13 bases between. Per germline, CDR1 MNHNS and CDR2 SASEGT.

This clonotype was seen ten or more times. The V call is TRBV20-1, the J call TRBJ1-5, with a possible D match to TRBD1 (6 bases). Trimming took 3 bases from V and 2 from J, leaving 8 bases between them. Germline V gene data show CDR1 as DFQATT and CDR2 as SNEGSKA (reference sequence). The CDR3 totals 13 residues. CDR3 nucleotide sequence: TGCAGTGCTAGCAGGGGTCGCAATCAGCCCCAGCATTTT. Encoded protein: CSASRGRNQPQHF.

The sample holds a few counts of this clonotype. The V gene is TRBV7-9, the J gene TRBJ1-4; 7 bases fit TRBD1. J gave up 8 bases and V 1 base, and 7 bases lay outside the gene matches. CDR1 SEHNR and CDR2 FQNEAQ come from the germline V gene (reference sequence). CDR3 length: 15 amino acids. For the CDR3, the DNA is TGTGCCAGCAGCTTAGGAGGGACAGCGAACGAAAAACTGTTTTTT. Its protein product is CASSLGGTANEKLFF. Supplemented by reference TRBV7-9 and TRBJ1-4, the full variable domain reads DTGVSQNPRHKITKRGQNVTFRCDPISEHNRLYWYRQTLGQGPEFLTYFQNEAQLEKSRLLSDRFSAERPKGSFSTLEIQRTEQGDSAMYLCASSLGGTANEKLFFGSGTQLSVL.